This TCR beta chain was captured by sequencing in a study of T cells after yellow fever vaccination. The CDR3 spans 16 residues. The V and J ends lost 6 bases and 0 bases, in that order; junction bases with no gene match: 8. The germline gives CDR1 LNHDA, CDR2 SQIVND (reference sequence). This clonotype was seen only a few times. TCRdb re-derived calls from the 5' RACE reads in MiXCR, one entry per CDR3 protein. The sample contains 620,000 or so distinct CDR3 sequences, around 16% of which appear only once. The source was PBMCs, collected 4 to 5 days after the first yellow fever vaccination. The clonotype comes from a man between 18 and 35 years old who received the YFV17D yellow fever vaccine. The chain combines TRBV19 with TRBJ1-5; TRBD1 matches 7 bases. The CDR3: CASRRTGSTSNQPQHF. CDR3 coding DNA: TGTGCCAGTAGACGGACAGGAAGTACTAGCAATCAGCCCCAGCATTTT.